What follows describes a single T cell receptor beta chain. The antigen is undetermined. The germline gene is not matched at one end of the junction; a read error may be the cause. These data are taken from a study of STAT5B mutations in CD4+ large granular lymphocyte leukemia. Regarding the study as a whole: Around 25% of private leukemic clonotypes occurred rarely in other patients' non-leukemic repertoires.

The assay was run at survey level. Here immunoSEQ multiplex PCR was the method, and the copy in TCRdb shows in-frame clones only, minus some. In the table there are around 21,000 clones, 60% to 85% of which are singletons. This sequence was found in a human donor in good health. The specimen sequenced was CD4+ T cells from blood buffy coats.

CDR3 amino acids: CASSATSGVSSYNEQFF. CDR3 nucleotides: TGTGCTAGCAGCGCCACTAGCGGCGTAAGCTCCTACAATGAGCAGTTCTTC. The V gene is TRBV7-7, the J gene TRBJ2-1; 8 nucleotides match TRBD2. The CDR3 totals 17 residues. Germline-derived CDR1 and CDR2 are SSHAT and FNYEAQ (reference sequence).